This section outlines one T cell receptor beta chain sequence together with its context. Its antigen is still unknown. Qualities for individual bases were not recorded, and no much larger clone is one base off. The sample comes from a study of blood T cell repertoires in COVID-19 (dated by TCRdb to the early 2020s). Broadly, across the study: Collaborator samples came from the United States, Italy and Spain and covered acute and convalescent phases of COVID-19. The prospective study material was composed of cDNA or gDNA derived from T cells, B-cell-depleted T cells, or PBMCs. Deeply sampled blood TCRbeta repertoires from subjects exposed to, actively infected with, or recovered from COVID-19 were included in the dataset. A freely available public database, intended as a resource for researchers studying the immune response to SARS-CoV-2, is where the repertoires were released. The samples were drawn from two sources: the first 160 participants of the ongoing ImmuneRACE study, and 1,200 or so subjects contributed by 6 global collaborators. Nearly every sample came with metadata listing a de-identified subject ID, COVID-19 status, age in years and sex. HLA class I and class II types, where available, came from metadata supplied by the sample provider rather than from assay-based typing.

Via the germline V gene, CDR1 is MDHEN and CDR2 SYDVKM. V is trimmed back by 6 bases and J by 4 bases, and the junction contains 6 bases that no gene match accounts for. Reading from cysteine to phenylalanine, the CDR3 counts 14 amino acids. Of all the DNA, just the CDR3 is kept, 42 bases in frame from base 1. Collaborating institutions collected whole blood in K2EDTA tubes following their own protocols. For TCRbeta analysis, collaborator samples were shipped as frozen whole blood, as isolated PBMCs, or as DNA extracted from either sample type. TCRbeta CDR3 regions were amplified from genomic DNA by means of the immunoSEQ Assay, a bias-controlled multiplex PCR. The paper's data handling went like this. The number of nucleated cells in each sample was estimated by amplification of reference gene primers within the assay. Sequence reads were collapsed and filtered to measure the absolute abundance of every unique TCRbeta CDR3 rearrangement. Productive Simpson clonality was computed per sample as the square root of Simpson's diversity index over productive rearrangements. TCRdb retrieved this table from immuneACCESS and kept in-frame rearrangements only. Not all clones are present; in checked studies, unresolved V genes account for under half, and no reason is known for the remainder. That table furnishes V, J and clone size, whereas the DNA furnished D and trimming. For this sample the table gives approximately 100,000 clones, of which about 89% were detected only once. Around 10% of the sample rests with the top ten.

Overall results and qualifications from the work: How much clinical and demographic metadata was included differed by source and by participant, and the metadata was provided uncurated.

Specimen: peripheral blood. The V gene is TRBV28 and the J gene is TRBJ2-1; the central 7 bases match TRBD2. The sequence came from a woman in her thirties with acute or convalescent COVID-19. The CDR3 reads CASSLGGRYNEQFF. The sequence in DNA is TGTGCCAGCAGCCTGGGGGGGAGGTACAATGAGCAGTTCTTC.